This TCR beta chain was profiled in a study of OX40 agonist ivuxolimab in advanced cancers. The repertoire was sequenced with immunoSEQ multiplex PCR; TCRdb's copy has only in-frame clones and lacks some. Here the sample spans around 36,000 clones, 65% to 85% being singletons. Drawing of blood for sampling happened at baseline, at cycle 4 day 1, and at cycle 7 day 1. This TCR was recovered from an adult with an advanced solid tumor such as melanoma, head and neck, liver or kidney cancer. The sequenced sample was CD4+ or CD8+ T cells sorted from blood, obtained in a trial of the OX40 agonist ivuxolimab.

DNA for the CDR3: TGTGCCAGCAGCTTTCAGGCTAGTAGGGCTGAAGCTTTCTTT. Its protein product is CASSFQASRAEAFF. This chain joins TRBV7-2 and TRBJ1-1; no firm D call. The CDR3 covers 14 residues. The ends were cut back, 3 bases at V and 6 bases at J, with 14 bases in the middle. Germline V gives CDR1 SGHTA, CDR2 FQGNSA.